Each of the 10 T cell receptor beta chains below was sequenced from the same sample in a study of blood T cell repertoires in COVID-19. Generated by immunoSEQ multiplex PCR, the TCRdb table keeps only in-frame clones and is missing some. The table shows about 120,000 clones, with around 77% occurring only once. Input material: peripheral blood. The source of these receptors is a man in his sixties with active or convalescent COVID-19.

The V gene is TRBV29-1, the J gene TRBJ1-4; tentatively, D is TRBD1 (6 bases). Germline V gene sequence: CDR1 SQVTM, CDR2 ANQGSEA. Trimming stripped 0 bases from V and 0 bases from J, with 11 bases between. This CDR3 region has 16 residues. The CDR3 loop is CSVEDLDSATNEKLFF. Written as DNA, the CDR3 is TGCAGCGTTGAAGACCTGGACAGTGCAACTAATGAAAAACTGTTTTTT. Variable domain in full (rest from reference TRBV29-1 and TRBJ1-4): SAVISQKPSRDICQRGTSLTIQCQVDSQVTMMFWYRQQPGQSLTLIATANQGSEATYESGFVIDKFPISRPNLTFSTLTVSNMSPEDSSIYLCSVEDLDSATNEKLFFGSGTQLSVL.

The chain employs TRBV9 and TRBJ2-3, with no clear D. This CDR3 region has 15 residues. Germline loops: CDR1 SGDLS, CDR2 YYNGEE. The ends were cut back, 1 base at V and 1 base at J, with 10 bases in the middle. CDR3 protein: CASSVFRSGTDTQYF. The CDR3, as DNA: TGTGCCAGCAGCGTATTCAGGTCCGGCACAGATACGCAGTATTTT. Using reference TRBV9 and TRBJ2-3 for the parts outside the CDR3, the full variable domain is DSGVTQTPKHLITATGQRVTLRCSPRSGDLSVYWYQQSLDQGLQFLIQYYNGEERAKGNILERFSAQQFPDLHSELNLSSLELGDSALYFCASSVFRSGTDTQYFGPGTRLTVL.

The V and J genes are TRBV5-4 and TRBJ2-1; 7 bases line up with TRBD2. This CDR3 has 16 residues. With V trimmed by 0 bases and J by 6 bases, 9 bases remained unmatched. The germline V gene has CDR1 SGHNT and CDR2 YYREEE (reference sequence). The CDR3 spells CASSLDRREFGNEQFF. The CDR3 nucleotides read TGTGCCAGCAGCTTGGATCGGCGGGAGTTTGGCAATGAGCAGTTCTTC.

V is TRBV7-2 and J is TRBJ1-2; 8 bases are shared with TRBD1. Germline CDR1 is SGHTA and CDR2 is FQGNSA. Trimming cost V 0 bases and J 4 bases; bases outside gene matches: 7. The CDR3 is 16 residues long. CDR3 in amino acids: CASSLAARGLVYGYTF. In DNA form, the CDR3 reads TGTGCCAGCAGCTTAGCGGCCAGGGGGCTTGTCTATGGCTACACCTTC.

The chain employs TRBV7-2 and TRBJ2-7, with TRBD2 matching over 7 bases. CDR1 and CDR2 (germline): SGHTA, FQGNSA. The CDR3 contains 14 residues. V lost 4 bases, J lost 1 base, and 4 bases stayed unmatched. The CDR3 DNA sequence: TGTGCCAGCAGCTCTCTAGCGGAGTCCTACGAGCAGTACTTC. Protein: CASSSLAESYEQYF.

J is TRBJ1-2 and V is TRBV9, with D uncertain. Trimming shortened V by 0 bases and J by 2 bases, and 2 bases separated the two germline ends. Germline V CDR1 and CDR2: SGDLS, YYNGEE. CDR3 length equals 12 residues. The CDR3 bases are TGTGCCAGCAGCGTAGTAAACTATGGCTACACCTTC. Translation: CASSVVNYGYTF.

The V call is TRBV5-4, the J call TRBJ1-4, with D unclear. The CDR3 covers 18 residues. The ends were cut back, 0 bases at V and 1 base at J, with 16 bases in the middle. Germline CDR1 reads SGHNT; CDR2 reads YYREEE (reference sequence). The CDR3 protein is CASSLGPTMVLTNEKLFF. The CDR3 coding sequence is TGTGCCAGCAGCTTGGGCCCCACAATGGTTCTAACTAATGAAAAACTGTTTTTT.

This chain connects TRBV29-1 to TRBJ1-2; 7 nucleotides match TRBD1. Trimming at V came to 0 bases and at J to 7 bases, leaving 14 bases not matched to a gene. CDR1 SQVTM and CDR2 ANQGSEA come from the germline V gene. CDR3 length: 16 residues. CDR3 protein: CSVEDSPTTGLGGYTF. In DNA, the CDR3 is TGCAGCGTTGAAGATTCCCCCACGACAGGGTTGGGTGGCTACACCTTC. Full variable domain (rest looked up from reference TRBV29-1 and TRBJ1-2): SAVISQKPSRDICQRGTSLTIQCQVDSQVTMMFWYRQQPGQSLTLIATANQGSEATYESGFVIDKFPISRPNLTFSTLTVSNMSPEDSSIYLCSVEDSPTTGLGGYTFGSGTRLTVV.

The chain uses TRBV6-6 and TRBJ2-6; D is undetermined. The ends were cut back, 6 bases at V and 2 bases at J, with 5 bases in the middle. The germline CDR1 and CDR2 sequences are MNHNY and SVGAGI (reference sequence). The CDR3 covers 13 residues. The DNA for the CDR3 is TGTGCCAGCAGCTCCCCTGGGGCCAACGTCCTGACTTTC. The encoded protein is CASSSPGANVLTF.

This chain connects TRBV10-1 to TRBJ2-1; D possibly corresponds to TRBD2 (6 bases). Per germline, CDR1 WNHNN and CDR2 SYGVQD (reference sequence). The CDR3 spans 22 residues. The V gene lost 2 bases and the J gene lost 0 bases, with 29 bases spanning the gap. The chain's CDR3 is CASSEDPIREKDYEYSYNEQFF. The CDR3 DNA reads as TGCGCCAGCAGTGAGGACCCTATAAGAGAGAAGGACTACGAATACTCCTACAATGAGCAGTTCTTC.